A single sample gave rise to the 30 T cell receptor beta chains below, sequenced in a study of cytomegalovirus exposure and HLA in healthy donors. The PCR ran on 60 Vbeta and 13 Jbeta primers. Produced via immunoSEQ multiplex PCR; TCRdb's table is partial and in-frame only. The sample yields around 130,000 clones, around 80% seen once. The sequenced material came from PBMCs. The receptor source for this set is a female donor in good health and CMV-seronegative.

This chain connects TRBV4-2 to TRBJ2-1; 9 bases fit TRBD2. This CDR3 has 19 amino acids. V dropped 0 bases and J dropped 0; count of bases not matched to a gene: 9. From germline, CDR1 is LGHNA and CDR2 YNFKEQ. In DNA form, the CDR3 reads TGTGCCAGCAGCCAAGAATCAGCTAGCGGGATAAGCTCCTACAATGAGCAGTTCTTC. Its protein product is CASSQESASGISSYNEQFF.

The V gene is TRBV6-6, the J gene TRBJ2-1; no firm D call. This CDR3 region has 14 residues. Between the trimmed V and J ends, which lost 2 bases and 3 bases, there was a span of 8 bases. Germline V lookup: CDR1 MNHNY, CDR2 SVGAGI (reference sequence). The CDR3 coding sequence is TGTGCCAGCAGTTACGTCGAGAGCTACAATGAGCAGTTCTTC. This encodes CASSYVESYNEQFF.

V usage is TRBV5-6 and J usage is TRBJ1-2; D uncertain. Trimming took 0 bases from V and 5 from J, leaving 20 bases between them. Germline V gives CDR1 SGHDT, CDR2 YYEEEE. The CDR3 is made up of 17 amino acids. CDR3 bases: TGTGCCAGCAGCTTGGACCACTGGACGGACCGGGGATATGGCTACACCTTC. Amino acids: CASSLDHWTDRGYGYTF.

V usage is TRBV29-1 and J usage is TRBJ2-1, with D possibly matching TRBD1 (5 bases). This CDR3 region has 14 residues. Trimming removed 0 bases from V and 4 bases from J, with 10 bases in between. Germline values: CDR1 SQVTM, CDR2 ANQGSEA. In DNA form, the CDR3 reads TGCAGCGTTGAAGAGGGGCAGGAATACAATGAGCAGTTCTTC. This encodes CSVEEGQEYNEQFF.

The chain combines TRBV19 with TRBJ1-1; perhaps TRBD1 as D (6 bases). The V end lost 7 bases, the J end lost 1 base, and 10 bases lay between the germline ends. CDR1 is LNHDA, CDR2 SQIVND, per germline (reference sequence). This CDR3 comprises 13 residues. For the CDR3, the DNA is TGTGCCAGTAAGCCGGACAGGAACACTGAAGCTTTCTTT. This sequence encodes CASKPDRNTEAFF.

V gene TRBV6-1 combines with J gene TRBJ1-1; D is possibly TRBD1 (6 bases). Germline values: CDR1 MNHNS, CDR2 SASEGT. There are 12 residues in the CDR3. V was shortened by 4 bases and J by 6 bases, with 9 bases between the two germline ends. CDR3 region: CASSGTVSEAFF. As DNA, the CDR3 is TGTGCCAGCAGTGGGACAGTATCTGAAGCTTTCTTT.

This rearrangement joins TRBV5-4 to TRBJ1-1, with D unresolved. This CDR3 spans 13 amino acids. Germline V gene sequence: CDR1 SGHNT, CDR2 YYREEE (reference sequence). Trimming took 0 bases from V and 5 from J, leaving 8 bases between them. The CDR3 coding sequence is TGTGCCAGCAGCTTGGAGGGAGGGACTGAAGCTTTCTTT. This gives the protein CASSLEGGTEAFF.

The rearrangement uses TRBV29-1 and TRBJ1-2; D is unclear. The CDR3 consists of 11 residues. Per the germline V gene, CDR1 is SQVTM and CDR2 is ANQGSEA. V was cut by 3 bases and J by 5 bases, with 7 bases left in between. The CDR3 region has the DNA TGCAGCGTTGAGCGGCGGTATGGCTACACCTTC. Protein: CSVERRYGYTF. Looking up the rest from reference TRBV29-1 and TRBJ1-2 gives the full variable domain: SAVISQKPSRDICQRGTSLTIQCQVDSQVTMMFWYRQQPGQSLTLIATANQGSEATYESGFVIDKFPISRPNLTFSTLTVSNMSPEDSSIYLCSVERRYGYTFGSGTRLTVV.

V gene TRBV5-1 combines with J gene TRBJ1-6, with D possibly matching TRBD1 (5 bases). CDR1 SGHRS and CDR2 YFSETQ come from the germline V gene. Trimming pared 4 bases from V and 8 bases from J, leaving 13 bases between. CDR3 length equals 14 residues. CDR3 in amino acids: CASSAGLSDSPLHF. The CDR3 DNA sequence: TGCGCCAGCAGCGCGGGACTTTCGGATTCACCCCTCCACTTT.

The table lists this clone with a few counts. The chain employs TRBV9 and TRBJ1-4, with TRBD1 matching over 11 bases. CDR1 is SGDLS, CDR2 YYNGEE, per germline. The CDR3 totals 15 residues. The J segment lost 8 bases and the V segment lost 3 bases, leaving 6 bases of the junction unmatched. For the CDR3, the DNA is TGTGCCAGCAGCGCCTCCGGGACAGGGGGGGAAAAACTGTTTTTT. Translating it yields CASSASGTGGEKLFF.

This clone appeared a few times. This rearrangement joins TRBV29-1 to TRBJ1-1; D gene ambiguous. Germline assignment: CDR1 SQVTM and CDR2 ANQGSEA. The V end lost 4 bases, the J end lost 1 base, and 10 bases lay between the germline ends. The CDR3 has 13 residues. The DNA of the CDR3 is TGCAGCGTTGTTGAGACACCGAACACTGAAGCTTTCTTT. This sequence encodes CSVVETPNTEAFF. Filled out from reference TRBV29-1 and TRBJ1-1, the complete variable domain reads SAVISQKPSRDICQRGTSLTIQCQVDSQVTMMFWYRQQPGQSLTLIATANQGSEATYESGFVIDKFPISRPNLTFSTLTVSNMSPEDSSIYLCSVVETPNTEAFFGQGTRLTVV.

Of note for this clone: A read error may produce the germline difference seen at one junction end. This rearrangement joins TRBV7-9 to TRBJ2-7; no clear D. This CDR3 is 12 amino acids long. CDR1 is SEHNR and CDR2 is FQNEAQ in the germline V gene (reference sequence). In DNA form, the CDR3 reads TGTTCCAGCAGCTTAGTGAGCTACGAGCAGTACTTC. It codes for CSSSLVSYEQYF.

This rearrangement joins TRBV6-1 to TRBJ2-2, with 7 bases matching TRBD1. In germline, CDR1 is MNHNS, CDR2 SASEGT. V was clipped by 4 bases and J by 3 bases; unmatched bases: 5. CDR3 length: 15 amino acids. CDR3 nucleotide sequence: TGTGCCAGCAGTGTCCGGGACAGTTACACCGGGGAGCTGTTTTTT. Its translation: CASSVRDSYTGELFF.

The chain combines TRBV2 with TRBJ1-5; D not resolved. The CDR3 runs to 13 residues. V lost 8 bases, J lost 1 base, and 9 bases lay in between. CDR1 is SNHLY, CDR2 FYNNEI, per germline. CDR3 loop: CASRRRSNQPQHF. The CDR3 DNA sequence: TGTGCCAGCCGGCGCAGGAGCAATCAGCCCCAGCATTTT.

This clone was seen a handful of times. V is TRBV5-1 and J is TRBJ2-1; 9 bases agree with TRBD2. After removal of 1 base from V and 7 bases from J, the junction contained 24 bases not matched to a gene. The germline V gene has CDR1 SGHRS and CDR2 YFSETQ. The CDR3 runs to 21 residues. CDR3 loop: CASSLFWGSGSPVIRRNEQFF. In DNA, the CDR3 is TGCGCCAGCAGCTTGTTTTGGGGTAGCGGGAGTCCTGTGATCAGAAGGAATGAGCAGTTCTTC.

This clone was counted a few times. V and J are TRBV30 and TRBJ2-7; D might be TRBD1 (6 bases). Germline loops: CDR1 GTSNPN, CDR2 SVGIG (reference sequence). V lost 3 bases to trimming and J lost 2 bases, with 8 bases between them. This CDR3 is built from 12 residues. CDR3 DNA sequence: TGTGCCTGGAGAGGGACAACCTACGAGCAGTACTTC. It is translated as CAWRGTTYEQYF.

V gene TRBV27 combines with J gene TRBJ1-1; no definite D call. Trimming removed 3 bases from V and 2 bases from J, with 7 bases in between. The germline gives CDR1 MNHEY, CDR2 SMNVEV (reference sequence). This CDR3 comprises 13 residues. The CDR3 spells CASSFAENTEAFF. CDR3 DNA: TGTGCCAGCAGTTTCGCAGAAAACACTGAAGCTTTCTTT.

The chain couples TRBV30 to TRBJ1-1; D not resolved. Trimming shortened V by 1 base and J by 4 bases, and 16 bases separated the two germline ends. Germline-derived CDR1 and CDR2 are GTSNPN and SVGIG (reference sequence). This CDR3 has 15 residues. The CDR3 loop is CAWSGYGEWVTEAFF. The CDR3, as DNA: TGTGCCTGGAGTGGCTACGGGGAGTGGGTCACTGAAGCTTTCTTT.

The rearrangement uses TRBV19 and TRBJ1-5; no firm D call. Trimming pared 3 bases from V and 4 bases from J, leaving 10 bases between. The CDR3 is 14 residues long. Germline V CDR1 and CDR2: LNHDA, SQIVND (reference sequence). CDR3 protein: CASSIRGINQPQHF. CDR3 coding DNA: TGTGCCAGTAGTATCCGGGGTATTAATCAGCCCCAGCATTTT.

The V call is TRBV28, the J call TRBJ1-2; 11 positions match TRBD1. The CDR3 loop spans 15 amino acids. CDR1 and CDR2 from the germline V gene are MDHEN and SYDVKM. The junction had 9 bases not matched to a gene; V was cut back by 6 bases and J by 6 bases. The CDR3 DNA follows: TGTGCCAGCAGGGCTCGGACAGGGGGCGCGGATGGCTACACCTTC. It translates to CASRARTGGADGYTF.

V is TRBV4-2 and J is TRBJ2-7; 7 bases map to TRBD2. V shed 0 bases, J shed 0 bases, and the junction held 14 bases outside the gene matches. The CDR3 is made up of 19 amino acids. CDR1 and CDR2 from the germline V gene are LGHNA and YNFKEQ. The CDR3 DNA sequence: TGTGCCAGCAGCCAAGAGTGGACCAATAGCGGGTGGATCTCCTACGAGCAGTACTTC. Translated: CASSQEWTNSGWISYEQYF.

Turning to this clone: Relative to the germline gene, one junction end is altered; a read error may explain this. This CDR3 reads CAGSPKGANTEAFF. The CDR3 DNA is TGTGCCGGCAGTCCTAAGGGGGCGAACACTGAAGCTTTCTTT. The chain couples TRBV6-1 to TRBJ1-1; 7 nucleotides match TRBD1. Germline lookup yields CDR1 MNHNS and CDR2 SASEGT. The CDR3 sequence is 14 residues long.

This clone was observed a few times. The chain employs TRBV6-5 and TRBJ1-2, with D possibly TRBD1 on 6 matching bases. Trimming removed 6 bases at V and 5 bases at J, with 10 bases between. CDR1 and CDR2 from the germline V gene are MNHEY and SVGAGI. This CDR3 spans 12 amino acids. The CDR3, as DNA: TGTGCCAGCAGGAAGGGACAATATGGCTACACCTTC. Translation gives CASRKGQYGYTF.

The J gene is TRBJ1-1, the V gene TRBV27, with 8 bases aligning to TRBD1. Germline loops: CDR1 MNHEY, CDR2 SMNVEV (reference sequence). Trimming cost V 4 bases and J 2 bases; bases outside gene matches: 6. The CDR3 is made up of 15 amino acids. In DNA, the CDR3 is TGTGCCAGCAGTTCCTCCGGGACAGGAAACACTGAAGCTTTCTTT. Protein product: CASSSSGTGNTEAFF.

The rearrangement joins TRBV15 to TRBJ1-4, with TRBD1 matching over 7 bases. Germline V gene data show CDR1 as LNHNV and CDR2 as YYDKDF (reference sequence). Trimming at V came to 5 bases and at J to 4 bases, leaving 13 bases not matched to a gene. The CDR3 contains 17 residues. In DNA, the CDR3 is TGTGCCACCAGCCGACTACTCCGGGACAGCATTAATGAAAAACTGTTTTTT. It encodes CATSRLLRDSINEKLFF. Filled out from reference TRBV15 and TRBJ1-4, the complete variable domain reads DAMVIQNPRYQVTQFGKPVTLSCSQTLNHNVMYWYQQKSSQAPKLLFHYYDKDFNNEADTPDNFQSRRPNTSFCFLDIRSPGLGDTAMYLCATSRLLRDSINEKLFFGSGTQLSVL.

V is TRBV6-6 and J is TRBJ2-5; 7 bases match TRBD1. The CDR3 extends over 15 amino acids. Germline loops: CDR1 MNHNY, CDR2 SVGAGI (reference sequence). J gave up 5 bases and V 6 bases, and 12 bases lay outside the gene matches. CDR3 sequence reads: CASSSSRQGSETQYF. The CDR3 bases are TGTGCCAGCAGCTCTAGCAGACAGGGTTCCGAGACCCAGTACTTC.

The chain links TRBV4-1 to TRBJ2-7; 9 positions match TRBD2. V lost 1 base and J lost 0; bases outside the gene matches: 7. The CDR3 loop spans 17 amino acids. Germline V gives CDR1 MGHRA, CDR2 YSYEKL. In DNA, the CDR3 is TGCGCCAGCAGCCAAGGAATCAGCGGGAGGCCCTCCTACGAGCAGTACTTC. Its translation: CASSQGISGRPSYEQYF.

This chain links TRBV4-1 with TRBJ1-1, with 8 bases aligning to TRBD1. CDR3 length equals 15 residues. The trim removed 2 bases at V and 3 bases at J, leaving 5 bases unmatched. The germline gives CDR1 MGHRA, CDR2 YSYEKL. The CDR3 here is CASSQTDREHTEAFF. The CDR3 region has the DNA TGCGCCAGCAGCCAAACGGACAGGGAACACACTGAAGCTTTCTTT.

V is TRBV4-1 and J is TRBJ1-5, with 7 bases that match TRBD1. The CDR3 runs to 16 residues. The germline V gene encodes CDR1 MGHRA and CDR2 YSYEKL. V dropped 3 bases and J dropped 2; count of bases not matched to a gene: 7. Here the CDR3 reads CASSHADRDGNQPQHF. The CDR3 region has the DNA TGCGCCAGCAGCCATGCCGACAGGGATGGCAATCAGCCCCAGCATTTT.

This rearrangement joins TRBV6-5 to TRBJ1-2; 7 bases line up with TRBD1. V was pared by 0 bases and J by 4 bases, with 2 bases of the junction left unmatched. This CDR3 has 14 residues. Germline values: CDR1 MNHEY, CDR2 SVGAGI. The CDR3 DNA reads TGTGCCAGCAGTTACTCGAGGGACAGCTATGGCTACACCTTC. It translates to CASSYSRDSYGYTF.